In its sample, the clone carrying this T cell receptor beta chain was seen a few times. Its target is unknown. This CDR3 region has 14 residues. V dropped 6 bases and J dropped 3 bases, with 12 bases sitting between them. For TCR beta, libraries came from quantitative 5'-RACE with molecular barcodes. TCRdb itself ran the 5' RACE reads through MiXCR, one entry per CDR3 protein. The sample has over 600,000 distinct CDR3 sequences; 15% to 20% are singletons. These data belong to a study of CD8 T cells in ankylosing spondylitis. Findings and caveats of the study: A TCR beta motif made of roughly eight highly homologous variants seemed typical of ankylosing spondylitis blood.

The material sequenced was blood, either unsorted or a sorted T cell fraction (not recorded which). The source of this sequence is a male donor with ankylosing spondylitis. V usage is TRBV12-3 or TRBV12-4 and J usage is TRBJ1-3; D unresolved. CDR3 loop: CASRPQSLGNTIYF. The CDR3 coding sequence is TGTGCCAGCAGACCACAGAGCCTTGGAAACACCATATATTTT.